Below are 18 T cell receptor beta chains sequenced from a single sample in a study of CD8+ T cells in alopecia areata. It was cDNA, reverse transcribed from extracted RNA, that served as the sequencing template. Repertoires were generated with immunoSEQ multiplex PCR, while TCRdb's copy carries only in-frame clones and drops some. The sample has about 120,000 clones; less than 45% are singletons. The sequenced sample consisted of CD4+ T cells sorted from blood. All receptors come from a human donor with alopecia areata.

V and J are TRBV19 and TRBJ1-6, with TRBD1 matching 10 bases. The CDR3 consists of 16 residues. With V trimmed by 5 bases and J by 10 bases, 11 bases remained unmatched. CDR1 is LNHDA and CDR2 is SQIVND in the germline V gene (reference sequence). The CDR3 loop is CASSATLGTGDSPLHF. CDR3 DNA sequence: TGTGCCAGTAGTGCGACTCTTGGGACAGGGGACTCACCCCTCCACTTT.

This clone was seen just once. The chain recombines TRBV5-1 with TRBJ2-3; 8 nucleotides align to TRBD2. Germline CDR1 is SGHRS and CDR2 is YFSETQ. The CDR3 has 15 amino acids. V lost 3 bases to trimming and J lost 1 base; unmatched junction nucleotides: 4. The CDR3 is CASSSAGGGTDTQYF. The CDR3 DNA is TGCGCCAGCAGCTCCGCGGGGGGCGGCACAGATACGCAGTATTTT.

The DNA for the CDR3 is TGTGCCAGCAGCTTAGCCGTCGGACGGGGGAGTTCAGATACGCAGTATTTT. Its translation is CASSLAVGRGSSDTQYF. The chain uses TRBV7-2 and TRBJ2-3, with a tentative D call TRBD2 (6 bases). Germline V lookup: CDR1 SGHTA, CDR2 FQGNSA. CDR3 length equals 17 residues. Between the trimmed V and J ends, which lost 0 bases and 4 bases, there was a span of 17 bases.

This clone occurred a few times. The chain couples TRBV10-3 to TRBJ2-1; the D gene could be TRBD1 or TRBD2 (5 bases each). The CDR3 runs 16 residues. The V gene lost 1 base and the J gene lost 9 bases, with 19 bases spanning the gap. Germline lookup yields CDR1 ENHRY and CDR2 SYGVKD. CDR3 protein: CAISEWETKGSGEQFF. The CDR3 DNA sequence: TGTGCCATCAGTGAGTGGGAGACCAAGGGGTCGGGTGAGCAGTTCTTC.

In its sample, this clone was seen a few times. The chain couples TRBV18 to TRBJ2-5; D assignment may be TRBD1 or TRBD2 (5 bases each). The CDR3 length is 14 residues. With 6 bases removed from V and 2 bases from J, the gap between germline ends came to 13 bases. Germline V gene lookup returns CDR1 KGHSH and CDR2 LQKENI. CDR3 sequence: CASSPGTRQETQYF. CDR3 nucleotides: TGTGCCAGCTCCCCCGGGACCCGACAAGAGACCCAGTACTTC.

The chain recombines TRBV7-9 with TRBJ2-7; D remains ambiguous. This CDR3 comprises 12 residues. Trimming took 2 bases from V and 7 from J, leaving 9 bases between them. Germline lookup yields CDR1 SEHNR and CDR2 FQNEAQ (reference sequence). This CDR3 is CASSLTSKEQYF. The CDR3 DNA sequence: TGTGCCAGCAGCTTAACGTCGAAAGAGCAGTACTTC.

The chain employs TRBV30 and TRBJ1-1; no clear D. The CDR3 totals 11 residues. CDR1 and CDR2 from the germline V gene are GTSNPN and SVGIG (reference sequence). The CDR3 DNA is TGTTGCCTGGGCCTTTACACTGAAGCTTTCTTT. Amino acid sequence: CCLGLYTEAFF.

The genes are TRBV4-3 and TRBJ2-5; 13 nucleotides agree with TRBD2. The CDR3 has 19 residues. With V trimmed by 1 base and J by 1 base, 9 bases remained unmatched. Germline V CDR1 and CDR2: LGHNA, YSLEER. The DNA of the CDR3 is TGCGCCAGCAGCCAAGTCCCGGGACTAGCGGGACTTCTCCAAGAGACCCAGTACTTC. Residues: CASSQVPGLAGLLQETQYF.

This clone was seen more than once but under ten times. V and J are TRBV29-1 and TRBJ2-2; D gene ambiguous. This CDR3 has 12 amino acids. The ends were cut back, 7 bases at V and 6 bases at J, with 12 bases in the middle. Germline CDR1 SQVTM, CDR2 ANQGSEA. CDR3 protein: CSAHPGSGELFF. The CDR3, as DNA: TGCAGCGCTCACCCGGGCTCCGGGGAGCTGTTTTTT.

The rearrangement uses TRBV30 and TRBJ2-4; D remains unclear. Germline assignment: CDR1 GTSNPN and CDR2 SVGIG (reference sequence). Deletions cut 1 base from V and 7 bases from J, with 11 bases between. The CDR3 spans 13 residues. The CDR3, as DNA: TGTGCCTGGAGTGCCTCAGACACGAACATTCAGTACTTC. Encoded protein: CAWSASDTNIQYF.

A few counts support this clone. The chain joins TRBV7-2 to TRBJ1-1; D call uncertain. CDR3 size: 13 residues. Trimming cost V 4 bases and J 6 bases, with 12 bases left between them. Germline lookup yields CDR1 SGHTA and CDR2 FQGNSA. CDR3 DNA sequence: TGTGCCAGCAGCTCGCGAGGGATCGCTGAAGCTTTCTTT. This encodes CASSSRGIAEAFF.

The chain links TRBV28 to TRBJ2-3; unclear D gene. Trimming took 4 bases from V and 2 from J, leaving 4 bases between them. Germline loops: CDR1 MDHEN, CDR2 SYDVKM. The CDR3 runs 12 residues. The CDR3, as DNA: TGTGCCAGCAGTTCAAACACAGATACGCAGTATTTT. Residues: CASSSNTDTQYF.

The CDR3 loop is CASSPNWGDTQYF. The CDR3 DNA is TGTGCCAGCAGCCCGAACTGGGGGGATACGCAGTATTTT. J is TRBJ2-3 and V is TRBV11-2; either TRBD1 or TRBD2 may supply D (5 bases each). Germline V gene lookup returns CDR1 SGHAT and CDR2 FQNNGV. The CDR3 totals 13 residues. V shed 5 bases and J shed 6 bases, with 12 bases lying between them.

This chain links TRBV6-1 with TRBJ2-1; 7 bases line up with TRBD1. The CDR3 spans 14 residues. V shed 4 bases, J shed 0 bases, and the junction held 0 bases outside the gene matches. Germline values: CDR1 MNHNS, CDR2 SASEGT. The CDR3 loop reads CASSGDSSYNEQFF. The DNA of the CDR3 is TGTGCCAGCAGTGGGGACAGCTCCTACAATGAGCAGTTCTTC.

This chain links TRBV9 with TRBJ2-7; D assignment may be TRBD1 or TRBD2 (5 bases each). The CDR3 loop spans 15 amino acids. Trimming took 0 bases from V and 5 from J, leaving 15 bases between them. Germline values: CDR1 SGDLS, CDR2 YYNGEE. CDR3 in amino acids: CASSVEPTRGDEQYF. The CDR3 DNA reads TGTGCCAGCAGCGTAGAGCCCACCCGAGGGGACGAGCAGTACTTC.

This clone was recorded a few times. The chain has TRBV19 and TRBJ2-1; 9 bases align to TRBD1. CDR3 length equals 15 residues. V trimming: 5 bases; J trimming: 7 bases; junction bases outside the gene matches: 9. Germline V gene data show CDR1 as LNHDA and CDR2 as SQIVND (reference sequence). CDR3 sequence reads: CASSLRQGVGNEQFF. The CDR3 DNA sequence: TGTGCCAGTAGTCTCCGACAGGGGGTCGGGAATGAGCAGTTCTTC.

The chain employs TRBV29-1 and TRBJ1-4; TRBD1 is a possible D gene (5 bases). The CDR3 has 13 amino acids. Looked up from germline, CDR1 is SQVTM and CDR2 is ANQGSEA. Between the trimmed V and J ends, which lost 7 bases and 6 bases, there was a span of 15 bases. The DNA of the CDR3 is TGCAGCGCTGGTGGGGGTTCGGATGAAAAACTGTTTTTT. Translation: CSAGGGSDEKLFF.

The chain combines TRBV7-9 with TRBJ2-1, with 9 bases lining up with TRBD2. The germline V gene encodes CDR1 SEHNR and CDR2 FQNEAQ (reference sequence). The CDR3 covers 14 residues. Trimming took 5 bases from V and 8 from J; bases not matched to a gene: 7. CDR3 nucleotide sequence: TGTGCCAGCAGCCCCCTAGCGGGAAAGGATGAGCAGTTCTTC. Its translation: CASSPLAGKDEQFF.